Below are 19 T cell receptor beta chains sequenced from a single sample in a study of early T cells in non-severe SARS-CoV-2 infection. TCRdb reprocessed the 5' RACE reads with MiXCR, giving one entry per CDR3 protein. This sample has tens of thousands of distinct CDR3 sequences, with roughly 15% found just once. Sample: whole blood. The receptors stem from an adult who was a healthcare worker with PCR-confirmed SARS-CoV-2 infection or an uninfected control (not recorded which).

Points on this clonotype: At one end, the junction sequence differs from germline, possibly due to a read error. V usage is TRBV5-1 and J usage is TRBJ1-4, with 11 nucleotides matching TRBD1. The CDR3 length is 16 residues. Germline CDR1 is SGHRS and CDR2 is YFSETQ. As DNA, the CDR3 is TGCGCCAGCAGCCCCAATCACCCGGGACAGGGGGTCGGTAGGATTTTT. Translation: CASSPNHPGQGVGRIF.

The table lists this clonotype with many counts. V gene TRBV20-1 combines with J gene TRBJ1-1, with 9 bases lining up with TRBD1. Per the germline V gene, CDR1 is DFQATT and CDR2 is SNEGSKA (reference sequence). The CDR3 is made up of 12 amino acids. The J segment lost 4 bases and the V segment lost 5 bases, leaving 2 bases of the junction unmatched. The CDR3 loop is CSAPDRGTEAFF. The CDR3 nucleotides are TGCAGTGCTCCGGACAGGGGCACTGAAGCTTTCTTT.

This clonotype was picked up a small number of times. This chain links TRBV4-2 with TRBJ2-7, with unresolved D. The CDR3 has 13 amino acids. V lost 5 bases, J lost 1 base, and 9 bases lay in between. Germline CDR1 reads LGHNA; CDR2 reads YNFKEQ. The CDR3 DNA follows: TGTGCCAGCAGCGTAATAGGTTCCTACGAGCAGTACTTC. It translates to CASSVIGSYEQYF.

This clonotype was seen a handful of times. The rearrangement links TRBV20-1 to TRBJ1-2; D is possibly TRBD1 (5 bases). CDR1 DFQATT and CDR2 SNEGSKA come from the germline V gene (reference sequence). The CDR3 covers 14 residues. The V end was cut by 3 bases, the J end by 1 base, with 12 bases between. The CDR3 region is CSASLGADNYGYTF. The CDR3 DNA reads as TGCAGTGCTAGTTTAGGGGCCGATAACTATGGCTACACCTTC.

The chain has TRBV6-6 and TRBJ2-3, with a tentative D call TRBD2 (6 bases). Germline V gene lookup returns CDR1 MNHNY and CDR2 SVGAGI (reference sequence). The V gene lost 7 bases and the J gene lost 3 bases, with 17 bases spanning the gap. The CDR3 is 15 residues long. The CDR3 bases are TGTGCCAGCATTATGACGGCGGGGTGGACAGATACGCAGTATTTT. Translation: CASIMTAGWTDTQYF.

As to this clonotype: One base away lies a much larger clone, so this may be a sequencing read error. This chain uses TRBV5-4 with TRBJ2-1; D possibly matches TRBD1 or TRBD2 (6 bases each). CDR3 size: 15 residues. Germline V gene sequence: CDR1 SGHNT, CDR2 YYREEE (reference sequence). The DNA for the CDR3 is TGTGCCTGCAGCTTGGGGGCCCCTCGGGGAGGTGAGCAGTTCTTC. Translation: CACSLGAPRGGEQFF.

The chain is built from TRBV27 and TRBJ2-1, with D possibly matching TRBD2 (5 bases). V was shortened by 3 bases and J by 7 bases, with 13 bases between the two germline ends. The CDR3 sequence is 14 residues long. From germline, CDR1 is MNHEY and CDR2 SMNVEV (reference sequence). CDR3 nucleotide sequence: TGTGCCAGCAGTTTGGCTAGCATCGAGAATGAGCAGTTCTTC. This gives the protein CASSLASIENEQFF.

This clonotype was recorded at least ten times. J is TRBJ2-7 and V is TRBV6-2 or TRBV6-3; the D is unclear. This CDR3 is 12 amino acids long. The V gene's germline CDR1 is MNHEY and CDR2 SVGEGT. Between the trimmed V and J ends, which lost 6 bases and 0 bases, there was a span of 6 bases. The chain's CDR3 is CASSPGSYEQYF. The CDR3 nucleotides are TGTGCCAGCAGCCCCGGCTCCTACGAGCAGTACTTC.

The rearrangement links TRBV20-1 to TRBJ2-1; 8 positions agree with TRBD1. Germline V gene sequence: CDR1 DFQATT, CDR2 SNEGSKA (reference sequence). The CDR3 has 13 residues. Germline trimming cut 4 bases from V and 8 bases from J; bases unmatched to any gene: 7. The chain's CDR3 is CSANGQGGDEQFF. DNA of the CDR3: TGCAGTGCTAATGGACAGGGTGGAGATGAGCAGTTCTTC.

The chain is built from TRBV9 and TRBJ2-7; D is unclear. The CDR3 contains 14 residues. V was shortened by 0 bases and J by 3 bases, with 10 bases between the two germline ends. Germline-derived CDR1 and CDR2 are SGDLS and YYNGEE. CDR3 DNA sequence: TGTGCCAGCAGCGTAGCGAGTTTAGGCTACGAGCAGTACTTC. Its translation is CASSVASLGYEQYF. Using reference TRBV9 and TRBJ2-7 for the parts outside the CDR3, the full variable domain is DSGVTQTPKHLITATGQRVTLRCSPRSGDLSVYWYQQSLDQGLQFLIQYYNGEERAKGNILERFSAQQFPDLHSELNLSSLELGDSALYFCASSVASLGYEQYFGPGTRLTVT.

This clonotype was seen at least ten times. V usage is TRBV6-5 and J usage is TRBJ1-5, with D uncertain. This CDR3 region has 13 residues. V was clipped by 5 bases and J by 8 bases, with 13 bases between them. The V gene's germline CDR1 is MNHEY and CDR2 SVGAGI. The CDR3 region has the DNA TGTGCCAGCAGTCTACGCTCGGGGAAGCCCCAGCATTTT. It is translated as CASSLRSGKPQHF.

In its sample, this clonotype is medium-sized. The CDR3 loop is CASSSGLREQYF. The DNA for the CDR3 is TGTGCCAGCAGCTCTGGACTTCGCGAGCAGTACTTC. The genes are TRBV7-9 and TRBJ2-7, with a possible D match to TRBD2 (5 bases). Trimming left V 4 bases short and J 6 bases short, with 10 bases between. The CDR3 is made up of 12 amino acids. From germline, CDR1 is SEHNR and CDR2 FQNEAQ (reference sequence).

Many counts were recorded for this clonotype. At one boundary the junction diverges from the germline segment, which might be a read error. This chain uses TRBV7-2 with TRBJ2-1, with 9 bases lining up with TRBD2. The CDR3 consists of 15 residues. Germline CDR1 SGHTA, CDR2 FQGNSA. In DNA form, the CDR3 reads TGTGCCAGCAGCATAGCGGGGGCCTCAGGCGGTGAGCAGTTCTTC. It specifies CASSIAGASGGEQFF.

This clonotype came up a few times. The J gene is TRBJ2-2, the V gene TRBV24-1, with D tentatively TRBD1 (6 bases). CDR1 is KGHDR and CDR2 is SFDVKD in the germline V gene. CDR3 length: 13 residues. Deletions cut 4 bases from V and 6 bases from J, with 8 bases between. This CDR3 is CATSEGGSGELFF. In nucleotides, the CDR3 is TGTGCCACCAGTGAAGGGGGATCCGGGGAGCTGTTTTTT.

This clonotype has a handful of counts. The rearrangement uses TRBV30 and TRBJ2-7, with 11 bases identical to TRBD1. In germline, CDR1 is GTSNPN, CDR2 SVGIG (reference sequence). The CDR3 extends over 14 amino acids. The J segment lost 5 bases and the V segment lost 7 bases, leaving 10 bases of the junction unmatched. CDR3 coding DNA: TGTGCCTTGACCCCCTCGGACAGGGGGCACGAGCAGTACTTC. Translating gives CALTPSDRGHEQYF.

The V and J genes are TRBV2 and TRBJ2-3; D unclear. Trimming stripped 3 bases from V and 8 bases from J, with 12 bases between. The CDR3 is 13 amino acids. Per the germline V gene, CDR1 is SNHLY and CDR2 is FYNNEI. In nucleotides, the CDR3 is TGTGCCAGCAGTGACGCCGGAATAGGTACGCAGTATTTT. It translates to CASSDAGIGTQYF.

This clonotype was found a few times. The chain recombines TRBV20-1 with TRBJ1-1, with D unclear. V was trimmed by 6 bases and J by 0 bases, leaving 17 bases between them. The CDR3 is 15 amino acids. Germline V gene sequence: CDR1 DFQATT, CDR2 SNEGSKA (reference sequence). Here the CDR3 DNA reads TGCAGTGCCAAAGATCATAGCCGGGTGAACACTGAAGCTTTCTTT. Translating it yields CSAKDHSRVNTEAFF.

This clonotype has just a few counts. This sequence joins TRBV4-3 and TRBJ1-2; D might be TRBD1 (6 bases). Germline V gene lookup returns CDR1 LGHNA and CDR2 YSLEER. The CDR3 is made up of 15 amino acids. V was trimmed by 5 bases and J by 2 bases, leaving 15 bases between them. The CDR3 DNA reads TGCGCCAGCAGCAAGACAGGCGGGCCCAACTATGGCTACACCTTC. It is translated as CASSKTGGPNYGYTF.

This clonotype was observed at least ten times. V and J are TRBV20-1 and TRBJ2-5, with TRBD1 matching 9 bases. The germline CDR1 and CDR2 sequences are DFQATT and SNEGSKA (reference sequence). CDR3 length equals 15 residues. Germline trimming cut 6 bases from V and 2 bases from J; bases unmatched to any gene: 10. The CDR3 loop reads CSASRQGGGQETQYF. The CDR3 bases are TGCAGTGCGTCCCGACAGGGGGGTGGGCAAGAGACCCAGTACTTC.